This TCR beta chain was recovered during a study of T cell repertoires in cytomegalovirus infection. Turning to the study itself: Well-studied HLA-B-restricted CMV epitopes were used in the study alongside recently identified HLA-C-restricted ones. CMV infection and matching HLA type were both indicated by public TCR beta signatures. Points from the study as a whole: CMV-specific TCR beta clonotypes restricted by HLA-C dominated the ex vivo response.

The CDR3 contains 16 residues. Trimming pared 5 bases from V and 3 bases from J, leaving 20 bases between. Per germline, CDR1 SGHTA and CDR2 FQGNSA. In regard to this clonotype: The antigen remains undetermined.

One entry per CDR3 protein results from TCRdb running MiXCR on the reads. The table records tens of thousands of distinct CDR3 sequences, around 20% of them present only once. The receptor's source is a human donor in good health (CMV status not recorded). Some clones in this sample may be carry-over from other donors' samples. The chain is built from TRBV7-2 and TRBJ2-7, with D tentatively TRBD1 (6 bases). Sequenced here: CD8+ T cells from cultured PBMCs, sampled from culture after CMV antigen stimulation. CDR3 in amino acids: CASSPYGDKPDYEQYF. For the CDR3, the DNA is TGTGCCAGCAGCCCCTACGGGGACAAGCCTGACTACGAGCAGTACTTC.